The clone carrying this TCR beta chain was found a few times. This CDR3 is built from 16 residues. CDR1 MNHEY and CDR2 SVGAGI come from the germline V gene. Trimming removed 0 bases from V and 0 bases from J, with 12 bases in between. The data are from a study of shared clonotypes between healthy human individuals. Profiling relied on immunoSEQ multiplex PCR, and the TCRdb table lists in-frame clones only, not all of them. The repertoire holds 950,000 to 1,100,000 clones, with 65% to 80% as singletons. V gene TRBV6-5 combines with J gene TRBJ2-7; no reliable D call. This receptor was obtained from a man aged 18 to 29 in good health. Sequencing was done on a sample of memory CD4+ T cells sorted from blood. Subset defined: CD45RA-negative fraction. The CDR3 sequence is CASSYSIPRSSYEQYF. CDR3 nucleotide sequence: TGTGCCAGCAGTTACTCGATTCCAAGAAGCTCCTACGAGCAGTACTTC.